This T cell receptor beta chain appears in the sequencing data of a study of regulatory T cells in long-lasting Graves disease. Findings of the study overall: Persistent disease favored TRBV28, TRBJ1-2 and TRBJ2-5. New patients shared roughly 1,000 public clonotypes, and persistent patients shared more, with over 2,500.

This CDR3 has 15 amino acids. Germline CDR1 MNHNS, CDR2 SASEGT. V lost 3 bases and J lost 9; bases outside the gene matches: 11. For TCR beta, libraries came from iRepertoire HTBI primers and Arm-PCR of CDR3 regions. TCRdb ran MiXCR on the multiplex PCR reads and lists one entry per CDR3 protein. The sample lists 370,000 or so distinct CDR3 sequences, about a sixth occurring once. Time point denoted: newly diagnosed GD, antithyroid drugs for less than 3 months. PBMC RNA was the source of the TCR library. This clonotype occurred many times. Its target is unknown. These sequences were also reported in another study, on T cells in Graves' hyperthyroidism and ophthalmopathy. This second study notes: Uncontrolled infection, other autoimmune disease, pregnancy or lactation barred patients from enrollment. Most clonotypes that expanded in the thyroid above 0.001 also showed up in blood.

The chain uses TRBV6-1 and TRBJ1-5, with 7 bases fitting TRBD1. The sequencing here drew on peripheral blood mononuclear cells (PBMCs), taken at new diagnosis, from a patient treated with antithyroid drugs. This TCR derives from a woman aged 18-29 years with Graves disease. This chain's CDR3 is CASSETGIFFWPQHF. The DNA for the CDR3 is TGTGCCAGCAGTGAGACAGGGATCTTTTTCTGGCCCCAGCATTTT.